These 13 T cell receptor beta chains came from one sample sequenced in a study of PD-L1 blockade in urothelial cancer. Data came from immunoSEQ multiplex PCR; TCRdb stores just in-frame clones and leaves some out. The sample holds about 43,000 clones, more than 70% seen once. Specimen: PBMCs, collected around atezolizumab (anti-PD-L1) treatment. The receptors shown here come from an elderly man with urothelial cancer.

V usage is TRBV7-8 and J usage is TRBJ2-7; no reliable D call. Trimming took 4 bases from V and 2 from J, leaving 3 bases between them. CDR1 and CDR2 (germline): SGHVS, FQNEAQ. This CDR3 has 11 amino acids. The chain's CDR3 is CASSSTYEQYF. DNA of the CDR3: TGTGCCAGCAGCTCCACCTACGAGCAGTACTTC. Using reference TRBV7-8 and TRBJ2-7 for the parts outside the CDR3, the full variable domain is GAGVSQSPRYKVAKRGQDVALRCDPISGHVSLFWYQQALGQGPEFLTYFQNEAQLDKSGLPSDRFFAERPEGSVSTLKIQRTQQEDSAVYLCASSSTYEQYFGPGTRLTVT.

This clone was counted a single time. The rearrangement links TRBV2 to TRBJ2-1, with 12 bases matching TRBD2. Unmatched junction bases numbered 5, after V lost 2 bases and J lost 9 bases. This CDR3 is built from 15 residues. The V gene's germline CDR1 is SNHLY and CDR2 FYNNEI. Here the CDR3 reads CASSEMTSGSPEQFF. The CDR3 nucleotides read TGTGCCAGCAGTGAAATGACTAGCGGGAGTCCTGAGCAGTTCTTC.

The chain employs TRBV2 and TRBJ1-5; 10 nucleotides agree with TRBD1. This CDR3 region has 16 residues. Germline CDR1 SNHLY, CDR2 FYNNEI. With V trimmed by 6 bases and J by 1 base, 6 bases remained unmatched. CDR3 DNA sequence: TGTGCCAGCAGACGGGACAGGGGCAGGAGCAATCAGCCCCAGCATTTT. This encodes CASRRDRGRSNQPQHF.

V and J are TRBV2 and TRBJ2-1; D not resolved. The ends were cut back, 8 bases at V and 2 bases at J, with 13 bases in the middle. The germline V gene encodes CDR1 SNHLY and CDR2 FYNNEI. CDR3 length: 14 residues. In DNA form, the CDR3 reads TGTGCCAGCCAGTTATTACCAACCTACAATGAGCAGTTCTTC. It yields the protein CASQLLPTYNEQFF.

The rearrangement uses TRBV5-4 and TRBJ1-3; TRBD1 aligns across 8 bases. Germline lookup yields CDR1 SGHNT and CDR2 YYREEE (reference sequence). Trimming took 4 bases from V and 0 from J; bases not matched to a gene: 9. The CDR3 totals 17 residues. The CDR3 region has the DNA TGTGCCAGCAGCGCCCGACAGGGGCCCTTCTCTGGAAACACCATATATTTT. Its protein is CASSARQGPFSGNTIYF.

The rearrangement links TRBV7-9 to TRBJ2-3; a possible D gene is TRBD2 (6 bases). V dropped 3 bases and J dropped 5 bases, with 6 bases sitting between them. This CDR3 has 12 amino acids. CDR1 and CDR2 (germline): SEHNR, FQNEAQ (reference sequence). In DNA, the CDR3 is TGTGCCAGCAGCTTCGGGGGAGATACGCAGTATTTT. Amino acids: CASSFGGDTQYF.

The CDR3 spells CAWGPGLALSEQYF. Here the CDR3 DNA reads TGTGCCTGGGGACCGGGACTAGCCCTCAGCGAGCAGTACTTC. The chain employs TRBV30 and TRBJ2-7; 9 bases map to TRBD2. This CDR3 contains 14 residues. J lost 6 bases, V lost 5 bases, and 11 bases had no gene match. Germline V gene sequence: CDR1 GTSNPN, CDR2 SVGIG (reference sequence).

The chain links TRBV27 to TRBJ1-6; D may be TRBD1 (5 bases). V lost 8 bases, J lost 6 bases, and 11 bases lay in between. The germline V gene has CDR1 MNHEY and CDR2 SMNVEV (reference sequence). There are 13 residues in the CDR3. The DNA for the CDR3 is TGTGCCAGCCGGGGGTCCGGTAATTCACCCCTCCACTTT. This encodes CASRGSGNSPLHF.

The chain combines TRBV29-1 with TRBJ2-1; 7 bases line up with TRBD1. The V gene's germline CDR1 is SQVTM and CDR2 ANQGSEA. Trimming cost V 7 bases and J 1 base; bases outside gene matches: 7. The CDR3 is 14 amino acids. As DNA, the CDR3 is TGCAGCGCCGACAGGGCGGTTTCCTACAATGAGCAGTTCTTC. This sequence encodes CSADRAVSYNEQFF.

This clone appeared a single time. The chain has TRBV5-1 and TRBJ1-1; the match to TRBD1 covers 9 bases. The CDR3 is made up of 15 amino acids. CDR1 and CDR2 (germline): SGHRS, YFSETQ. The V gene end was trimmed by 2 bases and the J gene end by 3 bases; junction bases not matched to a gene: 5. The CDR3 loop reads CASSFLTGGDTEAFF. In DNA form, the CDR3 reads TGCGCCAGCAGCTTCTTGACAGGGGGGGACACTGAAGCTTTCTTT. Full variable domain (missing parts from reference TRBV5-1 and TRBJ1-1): KAGVTQTPRYLIKTRGQQVTLSCSPISGHRSVSWYQQTPGQGLQFLFEYFSETQRNKGNFPGRFSGRQFSNSRSEMNVSTLELGDSALYLCASSFLTGGDTEAFFGQGTRLTVV.

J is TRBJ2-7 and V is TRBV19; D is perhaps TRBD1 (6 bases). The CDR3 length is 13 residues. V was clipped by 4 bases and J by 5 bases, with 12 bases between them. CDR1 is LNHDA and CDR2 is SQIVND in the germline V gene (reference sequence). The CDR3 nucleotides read TGTGCCAGTAGTAGAACAGGGTTCCACGAGCAGTACTTC. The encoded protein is CASSRTGFHEQYF.

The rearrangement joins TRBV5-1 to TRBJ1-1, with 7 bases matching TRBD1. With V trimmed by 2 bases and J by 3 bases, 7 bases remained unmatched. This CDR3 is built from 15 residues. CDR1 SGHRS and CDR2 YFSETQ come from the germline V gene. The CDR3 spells CASSFPGGMDTEAFF. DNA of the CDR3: TGCGCCAGCAGCTTTCCAGGGGGTATGGACACTGAAGCTTTCTTT. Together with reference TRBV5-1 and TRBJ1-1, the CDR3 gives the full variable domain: KAGVTQTPRYLIKTRGQQVTLSCSPISGHRSVSWYQQTPGQGLQFLFEYFSETQRNKGNFPGRFSGRQFSNSRSEMNVSTLELGDSALYLCASSFPGGMDTEAFFGQGTRLTVV.

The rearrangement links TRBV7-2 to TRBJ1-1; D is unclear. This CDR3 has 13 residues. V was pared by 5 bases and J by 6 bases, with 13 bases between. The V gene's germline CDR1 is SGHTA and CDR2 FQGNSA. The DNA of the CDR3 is TGTGCCAGCAGCCCAACCCCATTAGCTGAAGCTTTCTTT. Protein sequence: CASSPTPLAEAFF.